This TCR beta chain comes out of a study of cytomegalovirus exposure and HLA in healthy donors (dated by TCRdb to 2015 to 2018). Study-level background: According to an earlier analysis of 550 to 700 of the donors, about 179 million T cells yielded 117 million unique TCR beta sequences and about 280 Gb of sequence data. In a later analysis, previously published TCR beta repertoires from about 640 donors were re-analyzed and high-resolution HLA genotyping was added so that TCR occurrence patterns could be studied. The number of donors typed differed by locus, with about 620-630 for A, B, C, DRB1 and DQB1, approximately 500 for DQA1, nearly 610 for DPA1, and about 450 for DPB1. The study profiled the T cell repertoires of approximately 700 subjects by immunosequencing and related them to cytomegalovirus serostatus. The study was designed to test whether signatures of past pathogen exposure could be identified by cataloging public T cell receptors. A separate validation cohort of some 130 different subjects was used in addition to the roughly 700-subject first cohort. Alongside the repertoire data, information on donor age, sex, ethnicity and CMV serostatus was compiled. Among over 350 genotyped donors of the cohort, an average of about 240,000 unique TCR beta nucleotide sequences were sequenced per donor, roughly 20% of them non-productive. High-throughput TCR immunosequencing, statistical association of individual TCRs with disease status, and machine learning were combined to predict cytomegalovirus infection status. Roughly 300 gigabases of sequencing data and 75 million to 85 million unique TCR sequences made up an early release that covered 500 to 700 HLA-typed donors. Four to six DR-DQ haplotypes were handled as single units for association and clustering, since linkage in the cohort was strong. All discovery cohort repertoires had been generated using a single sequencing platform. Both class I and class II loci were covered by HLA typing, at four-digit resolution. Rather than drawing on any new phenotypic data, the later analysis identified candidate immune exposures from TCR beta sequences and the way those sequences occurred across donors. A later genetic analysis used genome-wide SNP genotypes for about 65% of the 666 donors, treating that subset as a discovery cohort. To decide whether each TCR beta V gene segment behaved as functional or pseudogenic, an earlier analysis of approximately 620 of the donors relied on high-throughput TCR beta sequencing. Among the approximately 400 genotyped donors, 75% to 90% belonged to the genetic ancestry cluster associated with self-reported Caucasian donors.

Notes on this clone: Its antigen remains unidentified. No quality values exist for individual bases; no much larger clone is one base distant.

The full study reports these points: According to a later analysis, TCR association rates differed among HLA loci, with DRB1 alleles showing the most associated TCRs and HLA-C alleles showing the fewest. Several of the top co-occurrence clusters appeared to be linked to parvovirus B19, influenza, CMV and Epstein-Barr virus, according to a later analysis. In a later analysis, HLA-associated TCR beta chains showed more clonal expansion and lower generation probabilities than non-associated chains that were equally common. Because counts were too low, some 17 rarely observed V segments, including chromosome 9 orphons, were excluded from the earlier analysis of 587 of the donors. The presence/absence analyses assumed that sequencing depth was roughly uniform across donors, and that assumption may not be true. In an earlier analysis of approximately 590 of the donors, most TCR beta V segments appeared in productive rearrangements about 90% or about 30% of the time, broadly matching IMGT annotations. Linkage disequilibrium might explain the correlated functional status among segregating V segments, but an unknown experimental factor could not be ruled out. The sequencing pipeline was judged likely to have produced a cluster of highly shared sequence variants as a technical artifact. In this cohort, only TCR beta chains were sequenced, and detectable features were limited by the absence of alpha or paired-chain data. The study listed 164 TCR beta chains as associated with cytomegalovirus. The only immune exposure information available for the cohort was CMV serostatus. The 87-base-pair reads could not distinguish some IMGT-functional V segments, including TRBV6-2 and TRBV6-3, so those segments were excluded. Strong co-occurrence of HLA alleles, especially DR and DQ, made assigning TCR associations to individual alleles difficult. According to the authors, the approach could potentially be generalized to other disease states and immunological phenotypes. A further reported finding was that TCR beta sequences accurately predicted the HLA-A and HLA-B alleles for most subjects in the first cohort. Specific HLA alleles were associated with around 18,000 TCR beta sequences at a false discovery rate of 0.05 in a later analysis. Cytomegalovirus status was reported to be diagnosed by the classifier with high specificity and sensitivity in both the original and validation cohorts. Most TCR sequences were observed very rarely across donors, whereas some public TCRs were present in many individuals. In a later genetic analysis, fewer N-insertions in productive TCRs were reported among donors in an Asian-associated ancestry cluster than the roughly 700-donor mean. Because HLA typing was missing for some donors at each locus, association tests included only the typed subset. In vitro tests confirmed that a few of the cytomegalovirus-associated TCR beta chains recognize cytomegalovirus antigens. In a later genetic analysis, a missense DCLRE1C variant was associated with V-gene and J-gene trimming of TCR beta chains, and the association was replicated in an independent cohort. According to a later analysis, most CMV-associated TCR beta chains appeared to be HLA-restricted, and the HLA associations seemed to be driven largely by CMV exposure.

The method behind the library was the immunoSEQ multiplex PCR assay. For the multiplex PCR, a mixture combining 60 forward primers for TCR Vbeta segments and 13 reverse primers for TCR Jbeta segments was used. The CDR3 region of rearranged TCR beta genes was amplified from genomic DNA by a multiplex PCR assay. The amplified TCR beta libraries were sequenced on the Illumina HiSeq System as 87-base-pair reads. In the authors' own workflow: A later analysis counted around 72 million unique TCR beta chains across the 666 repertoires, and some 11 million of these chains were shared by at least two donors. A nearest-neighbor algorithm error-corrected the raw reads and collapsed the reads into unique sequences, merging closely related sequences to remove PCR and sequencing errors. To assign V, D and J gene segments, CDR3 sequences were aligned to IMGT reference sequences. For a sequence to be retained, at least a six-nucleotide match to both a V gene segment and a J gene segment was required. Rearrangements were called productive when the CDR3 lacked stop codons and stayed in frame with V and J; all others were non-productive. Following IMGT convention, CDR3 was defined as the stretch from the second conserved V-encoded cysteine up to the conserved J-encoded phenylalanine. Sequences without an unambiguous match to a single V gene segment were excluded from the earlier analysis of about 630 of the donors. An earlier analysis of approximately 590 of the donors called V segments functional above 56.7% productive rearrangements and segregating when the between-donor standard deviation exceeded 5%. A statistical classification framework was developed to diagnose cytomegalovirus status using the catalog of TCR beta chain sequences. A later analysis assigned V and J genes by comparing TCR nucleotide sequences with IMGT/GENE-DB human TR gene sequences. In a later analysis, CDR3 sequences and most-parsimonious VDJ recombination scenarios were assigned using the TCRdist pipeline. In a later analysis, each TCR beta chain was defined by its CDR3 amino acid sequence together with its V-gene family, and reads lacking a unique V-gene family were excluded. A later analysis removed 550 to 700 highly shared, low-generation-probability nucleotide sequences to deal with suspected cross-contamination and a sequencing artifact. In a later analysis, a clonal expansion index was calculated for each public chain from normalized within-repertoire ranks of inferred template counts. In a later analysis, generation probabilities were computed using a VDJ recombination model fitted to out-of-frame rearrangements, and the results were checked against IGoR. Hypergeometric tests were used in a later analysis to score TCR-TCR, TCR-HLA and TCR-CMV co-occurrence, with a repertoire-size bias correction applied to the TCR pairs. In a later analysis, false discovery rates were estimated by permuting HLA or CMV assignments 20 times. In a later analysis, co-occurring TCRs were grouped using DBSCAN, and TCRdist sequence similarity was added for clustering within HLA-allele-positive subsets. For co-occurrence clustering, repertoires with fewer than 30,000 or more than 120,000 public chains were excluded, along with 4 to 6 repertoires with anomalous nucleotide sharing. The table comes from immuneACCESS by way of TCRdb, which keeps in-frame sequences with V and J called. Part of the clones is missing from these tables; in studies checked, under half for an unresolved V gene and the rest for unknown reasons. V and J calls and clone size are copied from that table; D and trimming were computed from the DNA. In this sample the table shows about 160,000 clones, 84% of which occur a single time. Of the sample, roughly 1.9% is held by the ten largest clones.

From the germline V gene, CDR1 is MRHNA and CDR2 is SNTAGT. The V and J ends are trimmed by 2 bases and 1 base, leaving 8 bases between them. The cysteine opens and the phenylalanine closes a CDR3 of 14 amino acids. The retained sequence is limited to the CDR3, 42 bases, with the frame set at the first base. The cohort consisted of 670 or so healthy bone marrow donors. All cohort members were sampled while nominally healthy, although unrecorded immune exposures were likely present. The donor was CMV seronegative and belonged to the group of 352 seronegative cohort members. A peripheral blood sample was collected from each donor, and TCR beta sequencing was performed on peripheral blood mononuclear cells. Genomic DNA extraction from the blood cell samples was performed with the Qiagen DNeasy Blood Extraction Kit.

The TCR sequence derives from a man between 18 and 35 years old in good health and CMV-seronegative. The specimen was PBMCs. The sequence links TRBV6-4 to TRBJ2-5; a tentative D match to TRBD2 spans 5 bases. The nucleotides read TGTGCCAGCAGTGACGATAGCGTCCAAGAGACCCAGTACTTC. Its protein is CASSDDSVQETQYF.